A selection of T cell receptor beta chains follows, all from one sample in a study of T cell responses to AZD1222 COVID-19 vaccine. Here immunoSEQ multiplex PCR was the method, and the copy in TCRdb shows in-frame clones only, minus some. The table has roughly 150,000 clones, about nine tenths seen once; the top ten hold roughly a tenth. Sequenced material: peripheral blood, taken 28 days after the second AZD1222 dose. The source is an adult who received the AZD1222 COVID-19 vaccine. Both conserved end residues are part of each CDR3. Where a row states a size, it is once, few, many or the class of an expanded clone; other rows omit it.

>TRBV19|.|TRBJ1-3
CASSVPGQGASGNTIYF
>TRBV4-2|.|TRBJ2-1
CASSPGQGSNEQFF
>TRBV27|.|TRBJ2-1
CASSRTSGTHNEQFF
>TRBV20-1|few|TRBJ2-1
CSARGGVEQFF
>TRBV19|.|TRBJ2-2
CASIRTPNTGELFF
>TRBV29-1|.|TRBJ1-2
CSVRTGANYGYTF
>TRBV5-1|.|TRBJ2-5
CASSLDPASMGQETQYF
>TRBV27|.|TRBJ2-2
CASRPGQGSTGELFF
>TRBV7-2|.|TRBJ2-1
CASSLGLASSMKQFF
>TRBV7-9|.|TRBJ2-7
CASSLADRAYEQYF
>TRBV19|.|TRBJ2-1
CASSMSAGGPNEQFF